The 22 T cell receptor beta chains below come from one sample, sequenced in a study of OX40 agonist ivuxolimab in advanced cancers. The assay was immunoSEQ multiplex PCR, and TCRdb's table has in-frame clones only and misses some. Here the sample spans roughly 67,000 clones, roughly 84% being singletons. This sample comprised CD4+ or CD8+ T cells sorted from blood, obtained in a trial of the OX40 agonist ivuxolimab. The receptors here all came from an adult with an advanced solid tumor such as melanoma, head and neck, liver or kidney cancer.

J is TRBJ2-7 and V is TRBV27, with D perhaps TRBD2 (5 bases). The CDR3 covers 14 residues. With 5 bases removed from V and 3 bases from J, the gap between germline ends came to 14 bases. The germline V gene encodes CDR1 MNHEY and CDR2 SMNVEV (reference sequence). The CDR3 loop reads CASSLATLGYEQYF. CDR3 in DNA: TGTGCCAGCAGTCTAGCCACGTTGGGCTACGAGCAGTACTTC.

V gene TRBV5-1 combines with J gene TRBJ1-5, with 7 bases that match TRBD1. CDR1 SGHRS and CDR2 YFSETQ come from the germline V gene. The CDR3 totals 15 residues. With V trimmed by 4 bases and J by 4 bases, 8 bases remained unmatched. In DNA form, the CDR3 reads TGCGCCAGCAGCGTATCCCCGGGACAGAATCAGCCCCAGCATTTT. It specifies CASSVSPGQNQPQHF.

The V gene is TRBV21-1, the J gene TRBJ1-2. TRBV21-1 is labeled a pseudogene. This CDR3 is 14 amino acids long. The CDR3 region has the DNA TGTGCCAGCAGCAACCGGGACCCAAACTATGGCTACACCTTC. Its translation is CASSNRDPNYGYTF.

V and J are TRBV7-9 and TRBJ2-5; weak D call: TRBD2 (6 bases). Germline V gives CDR1 SEHNR, CDR2 FQNEAQ (reference sequence). The CDR3 contains 16 residues. The ends were cut back, 3 bases at V and 5 bases at J, with 19 bases in the middle. CDR3 region: CASSFNIGGVWETQYF. CDR3 coding DNA: TGTGCCAGCAGCTTCAATATCGGGGGTGTCTGGGAGACCCAGTACTTC. Based on the CDR3 plus reference TRBV7-9 and TRBJ2-5, the full variable domain is DTGVSQNPRHKITKRGQNVTFRCDPISEHNRLYWYRQTLGQGPEFLTYFQNEAQLEKSRLLSDRFSAERPKGSFSTLEIQRTEQGDSAMYLCASSFNIGGVWETQYFGPGTRLLVL.

This clone was observed once. V and J are TRBV6-1 and TRBJ2-1, with D perhaps TRBD1 (5 bases). CDR1 is MNHNS and CDR2 is SASEGT in the germline V gene. The CDR3 extends over 15 amino acids. With 4 bases removed from V and 5 bases from J, the gap between germline ends came to 15 bases. The CDR3 sequence is CASSALGVLHNEQFF. CDR3 in DNA: TGTGCCAGCAGTGCCTTAGGGGTTTTACACAATGAGCAGTTCTTC.

The J gene is TRBJ2-1, the V gene TRBV11-1, with D unclear. From germline, CDR1 is SGHAT and CDR2 FQDESV (reference sequence). The length of the CDR3 is 13 residues. Trimming stripped 5 bases from V and 8 bases from J, with 13 bases between. The CDR3 DNA sequence: TGTGCCAGCAGCCCCCCCATGGCAGATGAGCAGTTCTTC. It yields the protein CASSPPMADEQFF.

V is TRBV7-2 and J is TRBJ2-3; 9 positions agree with TRBD2. V was pared by 3 bases and J by 3 bases, with 1 base of the junction left unmatched. CDR3 size: 14 residues. Per germline, CDR1 SGHTA and CDR2 FQGNSA. The CDR3 loop reads CASSFGLATDTQYF. The CDR3, as DNA: TGTGCCAGCAGCTTCGGACTAGCGACAGATACGCAGTATTTT.

This clone appeared a single time. This chain links TRBV7-6 with TRBJ2-7, with TRBD2 as a possible D gene (5 bases). Germline V CDR1 and CDR2: SGHVS, FNYEAQ. Trimming cost V 1 base and J 2 bases, with 9 bases left between them. The CDR3 has 14 residues. The CDR3 loop is CASSLGGVAYEQYF. CDR3 coding DNA: TGTGCCAGCAGCTTAGGGGGAGTGGCCTACGAGCAGTACTTC.

The V and J genes are TRBV29-1 and TRBJ1-6; D not resolved. With 7 bases removed from V and 4 bases from J, the gap between germline ends came to 11 bases. The germline CDR1 and CDR2 sequences are SQVTM and ANQGSEA. The length of the CDR3 is 13 residues. CDR3 in DNA: TGCAGCGCCCAGGAAGCGTATAATTCACCCCTCCACTTT. Translating gives CSAQEAYNSPLHF.

The chain is built from TRBV4-1 and TRBJ1-1; TRBD1 aligns across 9 bases. The CDR3 runs 15 residues. J lost 3 bases, V lost 3 bases, and 5 bases had no gene match. CDR1 and CDR2 from the germline V gene are MGHRA and YSYEKL. CDR3 amino acids: CASSQRQGGYTEAFF. In DNA form, the CDR3 reads TGCGCCAGCAGCCAGAGACAGGGGGGGTACACTGAAGCTTTCTTT.

The chain is built from TRBV11-2 and TRBJ2-5, with 15 positions matching TRBD2. Trimming at V came to 1 base and at J to 5 bases, leaving 2 bases not matched to a gene. The length of the CDR3 is 16 residues. The V gene's germline CDR1 is SGHAT and CDR2 FQNNGV. CDR3: CASSLAGTSGRETQYF. CDR3 nucleotide sequence: TGTGCCAGCAGCTTAGCCGGGACTAGCGGGAGGGAGACCCAGTACTTC.

The chain joins TRBV13 to TRBJ2-5, with a weak D call TRBD1 (5 bases). The CDR3 covers 13 residues. The V end lost 0 bases, the J end lost 5 bases, and 7 bases lay between the germline ends. The germline gives CDR1 PRHDT, CDR2 FYEKMQ (reference sequence). The CDR3 loop reads CASSLGPGETQYF. In nucleotides, the CDR3 is TGTGCCAGCAGCTTAGGCCCAGGGGAGACCCAGTACTTC.

The chain links TRBV5-1 to TRBJ2-3; D is perhaps TRBD1 or TRBD2 (5 bases each). CDR3 length: 13 amino acids. Germline V gene data show CDR1 as SGHRS and CDR2 as YFSETQ. Trimming took off 4 bases at V and 6 bases at J, with 12 bases between the two ends. The CDR3 DNA follows: TGCGCCAGCAGCCCGGGTGGGGGTGATACGCAGTATTTT. This encodes CASSPGGGDTQYF.

The CDR3 reads CASSLGGLGATDTQYF. The DNA for the CDR3 is TGTGCCAGCAGCTTAGGGGGACTCGGGGCCACAGATACGCAGTATTTT. The chain links TRBV7-2 to TRBJ2-3; TRBD2 is a possible D gene (6 bases). Germline V gives CDR1 SGHTA, CDR2 FQGNSA. This CDR3 has 16 amino acids. V gave up 1 base and J gave up 2 bases, with 13 bases separating them.

V gene TRBV15 combines with J gene TRBJ2-7; 7 bases agree with TRBD1. The CDR3 has 15 residues. The junction had 8 bases not matched to a gene; V was cut back by 6 bases and J by 0 bases. The V gene's germline CDR1 is LNHNV and CDR2 YYDKDF (reference sequence). The CDR3 protein is CATSPGDSISYEQYF. In DNA form, the CDR3 reads TGTGCCACCAGTCCTGGGGACAGTATCTCCTACGAGCAGTACTTC.

The CDR3 loop is CASSIAGGPRGTGELFF. CDR3 DNA: TGCGCCAGCAGCATAGCGGGAGGGCCGAGGGGTACCGGGGAGCTGTTTTTT. The V call is TRBV5-1, the J call TRBJ2-2; 11 bases fit TRBD2. CDR1 and CDR2 from the germline V gene are SGHRS and YFSETQ. The CDR3 consists of 17 residues. V dropped 4 bases and J dropped 5; count of bases not matched to a gene: 10.

V and J are TRBV6-1 and TRBJ2-1; 9 nucleotides agree with TRBD2. Germline V gene lookup returns CDR1 MNHNS and CDR2 SASEGT. The CDR3 totals 17 residues. The V gene end was trimmed by 0 bases and the J gene end by 4 bases; junction bases not matched to a gene: 7. The CDR3 DNA follows: TGTGCCAGCAGTGAAGCGCGCGGGAGGGCCACATACAATGAGCAGTTCTTC. Translation gives CASSEARGRATYNEQFF.

This chain connects TRBV7-9 to TRBJ2-1, with a tentative D call TRBD2 (5 bases). Trimming removed 1 base from V and 15 bases from J, with 13 bases in between. The CDR3 extends over 12 amino acids. Germline CDR1 SEHNR, CDR2 FQNEAQ (reference sequence). The CDR3 DNA follows: TGTGCCAGCAGCTTAGTCGGGGTAAAGCCGTTCTTC. The encoded protein is CASSLVGVKPFF.

This clone was seen only once. CDR3 nucleotides: TGTGCCAGCAGCTCCCTCTACGAGCAGTACTTC. Amino acid sequence: CASSSLYEQYF. The gene calls are TRBV14 and TRBJ2-7; D not certain. Germline CDR1 is SGHDN and CDR2 is FVKESK. Trimming shortened V by 5 bases and J by 3 bases, and 5 bases separated the two germline ends. The CDR3 has 11 residues.

This clone was seen only a few times. The rearrangement links TRBV28 to TRBJ2-7; D is unclear. Trimming left V 9 bases short and J 3 bases short, with 15 bases between. The CDR3 is 13 amino acids. The germline gives CDR1 MDHEN, CDR2 SYDVKM. The CDR3: CASKVVVGYEQYF. The CDR3, as DNA: TGTGCCAGTAAGGTTGTAGTAGGCTACGAGCAGTACTTC.

This clone was seen just once. The chain carries TRBV6-5 and TRBJ2-7; 8 bases are a match to TRBD1. Germline V gene data show CDR1 as MNHEY and CDR2 as SVGAGI. The CDR3 covers 16 residues. Unmatched junction bases numbered 9, after V lost 0 bases and J lost 5 bases. CDR3 in DNA: TGTGCCAGCAGTTACTCGATTTTACAGGGGGGCGACGAGCAGTACTTC. Translated, it gives CASSYSILQGGDEQYF.

This clone was counted once. The chain links TRBV19 to TRBJ2-1; TRBD2 is a possible D gene (6 bases). Germline V gene data show CDR1 as LNHDA and CDR2 as SQIVND (reference sequence). The CDR3 spans 13 residues. Trimming removed 1 base at V and 7 bases at J, with 8 bases between. CDR3 sequence (DNA): TGTGCCAGTAGTATAGGACTAGTTAATGAGCAGTTCTTC. This codes for CASSIGLVNEQFF.